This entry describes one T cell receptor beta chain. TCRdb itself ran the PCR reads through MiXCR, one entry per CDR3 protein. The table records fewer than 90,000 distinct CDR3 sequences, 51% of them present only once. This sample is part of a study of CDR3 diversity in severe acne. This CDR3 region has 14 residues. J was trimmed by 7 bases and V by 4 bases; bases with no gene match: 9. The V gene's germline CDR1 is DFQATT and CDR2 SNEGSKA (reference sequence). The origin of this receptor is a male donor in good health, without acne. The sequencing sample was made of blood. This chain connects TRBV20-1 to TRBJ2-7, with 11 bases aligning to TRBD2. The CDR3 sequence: CSAMTSGDPLEQYF. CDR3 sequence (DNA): TGCAGTGCTATGACTAGCGGGGATCCTTTGGAGCAGTACTTC.